This T cell receptor (beta chain) was captured in a study of blood T cell repertoires in COVID-19. About the study: Collection of acute and convalescent COVID-19 samples took place in the United States, Italy and Spain. Sample material is recorded as cDNA or gDNA derived from T cells, B-cell-depleted T cells, or PBMCs.

After removal of 6 bases from V and 1 base from J, the junction contained 4 bases not matched to a gene. Per the germline V gene, CDR1 is LNHNV and CDR2 is YYDKDF (reference sequence). This CDR3 contains 15 residues. In the original processing: The authors estimated nucleated cell counts from reference gene primer amplification. The table came from immunoSEQ multiplex PCR; TCRdb's copy has only in-frame clones and leaves some out. V and J calls and clone size come straight from that table; D and trimming were deduced from the DNA. The sample lists 130,000 or so clones; 70% to 90% were seen once. The gene calls are TRBV15 and TRBJ2-3, with TRBD1 identical over 10 bases. Sequenced input: peripheral blood. The source of this sequence is a man aged 45-65 years with acute or convalescent COVID-19. The CDR3 spells CATSSGQGRTDTQYF. The CDR3 bases are TGTGCCACCAGTTCGGGACAGGGGCGCACAGATACGCAGTATTTT. Full variable domain (missing parts from reference TRBV15 and TRBJ2-3): DAMVIQNPRYQVTQFGKPVTLSCSQTLNHNVMYWYQQKSSQAPKLLFHYYDKDFNNEADTPDNFQSRRPNTSFCFLDIRSPGLGDTAMYLCATSSGQGRTDTQYFGPGTRLTVL.